This T cell receptor (beta chain) was profiled in a study of blood T cell repertoires in COVID-19. The CDR3 runs to 15 residues. Germline V gene lookup returns CDR1 ENHRY and CDR2 SYGVKD. The V and J ends lost 5 bases and 3 bases, in that order; junction bases with no gene match: 5. Authors' processing steps: Amplified reference gene primers provided the basis for estimating nucleated cell counts. Profiled with immunoSEQ multiplex PCR; TCRdb holds only in-frame clones, not every one. V and J calls plus clone size are reproduced from that table; the DNA served to infer D and trimming. The table records over 200,000 clones, 85% to 90% of them present only once.

Sequencing used peripheral blood. This chain uses TRBV10-3 with TRBJ1-1, with TRBD1 matching over 11 bases. This sequence was found in a man aged 25-45 years with COVID-19, enrolled during active disease. The CDR3 nucleotides read TGTGCCATCAGTACGGGACAGGGGGTGGACACTGAAGCTTTCTTT. It translates to CAISTGQGVDTEAFF.